Listed here is a single T cell receptor (beta chain). The CDR3 extends over 15 amino acids. The germline CDR1 and CDR2 sequences are KGHSH and LQKENI. V lost 6 bases and J lost 0; bases outside the gene matches: 4. Per the study methods: By means of reference gene primer amplification, nucleated cell counts were estimated. TCRdb's table, derived via immunoSEQ multiplex PCR, lists solely in-frame clones and lacks some. That table furnishes V, J and clone size, whereas the DNA furnished D and trimming. Of hundreds of thousands of clones in the sample, 87% are singletons; the top ten hold under 6.5%. During active infection, Seattle patients enrolled and were then monitored through disease. The data originate from a study of blood T cell repertoires in COVID-19. Across the whole study: Sites in the United States, Italy and Spain provided acute and convalescent COVID-19 samples. Nucleic acid was either cDNA or gDNA, and it came from T cells, B-cell-depleted T cells, or PBMCs.

The chain links TRBV18 to TRBJ2-2, with TRBD1 identical over 7 bases. The sequence was obtained from a woman aged 45 to 65 with COVID-19, enrolled during active disease. Sequencing was performed on peripheral blood. The CDR3 protein is CASSAQGANTGELFF. CDR3 in DNA: TGTGCCAGCTCCGCCCAGGGGGCGAACACCGGGGAGCTGTTTTTT. The variable domain in full, with the rest retrieved from reference TRBV18 and TRBJ2-2, is NAGVMQNPRHLVRRRGQEARLRCSPMKGHSHVYWYRQLPEEGLKFMVYLQKENIIDESGMPKERFSAEFPKEGPSILRIQQVVRGDSAAYFCASSAQGANTGELFFGEGSRLTVL.